This T cell receptor (beta chain) was sequenced in a study of identifying expanded T cells in peripheral blood. General study results and limits: Over two and four weeks, about 15 and 19 clones changed, versus approximately 1.2 between replicates. Clone count variance between approximately two-week samples rose with total template count.

The CDR3 contains 15 residues. In germline, CDR1 is SGHVS, CDR2 FQNEAQ. Between the trimmed V and J ends, which lost 1 base and 4 bases, there was a span of 13 bases. As regards this clone: Its matching antigen is unknown.

During the collection period, no donor immune events like infections were recorded. Measured with immunoSEQ multiplex PCR; TCRdb has only the in-frame clones, and not every one. The sample has around 120,000 clones; less than 90% are singletons. Source material: blood. This sequence joins TRBV7-8 and TRBJ2-5; D unclear. This clonotype was sampled from a person between 18 and 75 years old in good health. The CDR3 DNA reads as TGTGCCAGCAGCTTAGGAGGCTCGGAGCGAGAGACCCAGTACTTC. It codes for CASSLGGSERETQYF. The full variable domain, completed using reference TRBV7-8 and TRBJ2-5, is GAGVSQSPRYKVAKRGQDVALRCDPISGHVSLFWYQQALGQGPEFLTYFQNEAQLDKSGLPSDRFFAERPEGSVSTLKIQRTQQEDSAVYLCASSLGGSERETQYFGPGTRLLVL.